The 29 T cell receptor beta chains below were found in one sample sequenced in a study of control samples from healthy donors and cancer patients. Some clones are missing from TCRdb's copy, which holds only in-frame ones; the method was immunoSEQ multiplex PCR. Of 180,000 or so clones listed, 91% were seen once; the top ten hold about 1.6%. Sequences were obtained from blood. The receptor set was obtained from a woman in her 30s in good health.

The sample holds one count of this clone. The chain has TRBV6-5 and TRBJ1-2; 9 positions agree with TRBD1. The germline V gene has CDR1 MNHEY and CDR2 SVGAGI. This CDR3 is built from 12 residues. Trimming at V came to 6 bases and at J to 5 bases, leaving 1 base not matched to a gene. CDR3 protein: CASRDRGYGYTF. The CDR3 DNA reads TGTGCCAGCAGGGACAGGGGTTATGGCTACACCTTC.

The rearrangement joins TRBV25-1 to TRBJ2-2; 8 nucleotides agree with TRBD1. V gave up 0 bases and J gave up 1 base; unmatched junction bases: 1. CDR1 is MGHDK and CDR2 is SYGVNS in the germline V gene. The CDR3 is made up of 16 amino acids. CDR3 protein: CASSEYGTGNTGELFF. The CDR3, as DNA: TGTGCCAGCAGTGAATATGGGACAGGGAACACCGGGGAGCTGTTTTTT. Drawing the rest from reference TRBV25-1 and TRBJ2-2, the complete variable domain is EADIYQTPRYLVIGTGKKITLECSQTMGHDKMYWYQQDPGMELHLIHYSYGVNSTEKGDLSSESTVSRIRTEHFPLTLESARPSHTSQYLCASSEYGTGNTGELFFGEGSRLTVL.

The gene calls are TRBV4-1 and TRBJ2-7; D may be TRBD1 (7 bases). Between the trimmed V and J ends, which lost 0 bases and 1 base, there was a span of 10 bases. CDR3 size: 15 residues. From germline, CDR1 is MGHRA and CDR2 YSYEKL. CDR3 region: CASSQDPGGSYEQYF. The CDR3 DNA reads TGCGCCAGCAGCCAAGACCCAGGGGGGTCCTACGAGCAGTACTTC.

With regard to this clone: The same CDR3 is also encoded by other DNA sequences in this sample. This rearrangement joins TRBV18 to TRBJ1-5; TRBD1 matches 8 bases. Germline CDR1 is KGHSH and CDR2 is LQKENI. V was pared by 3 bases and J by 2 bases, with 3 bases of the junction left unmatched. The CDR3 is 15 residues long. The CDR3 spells CASSPGTGRNQPQHF. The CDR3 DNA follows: TGTGCCAGCTCACCCGGGACAGGTCGCAATCAGCCCCAGCATTTT.

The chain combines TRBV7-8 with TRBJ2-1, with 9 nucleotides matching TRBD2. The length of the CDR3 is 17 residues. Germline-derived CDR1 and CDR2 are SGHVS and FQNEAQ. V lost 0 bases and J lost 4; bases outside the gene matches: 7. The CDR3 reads CASSLAVAGAFYNEQFF. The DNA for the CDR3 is TGTGCCAGCAGCTTAGCAGTAGCGGGGGCCTTTTACAATGAGCAGTTCTTC.

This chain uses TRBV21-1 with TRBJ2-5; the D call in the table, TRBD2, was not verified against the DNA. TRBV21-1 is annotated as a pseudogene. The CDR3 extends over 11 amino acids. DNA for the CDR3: TGTGCCAGCAGCCCCGAAGAGACCCAGTACTTC. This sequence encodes CASSPEETQYF.

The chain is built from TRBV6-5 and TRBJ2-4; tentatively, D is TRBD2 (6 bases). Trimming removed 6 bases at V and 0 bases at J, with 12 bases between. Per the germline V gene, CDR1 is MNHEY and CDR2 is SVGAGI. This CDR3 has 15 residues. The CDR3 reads CASRVPGLAKNIQYF. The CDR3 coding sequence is TGTGCCAGCAGGGTACCGGGACTAGCCAAAAACATTCAGTACTTC.

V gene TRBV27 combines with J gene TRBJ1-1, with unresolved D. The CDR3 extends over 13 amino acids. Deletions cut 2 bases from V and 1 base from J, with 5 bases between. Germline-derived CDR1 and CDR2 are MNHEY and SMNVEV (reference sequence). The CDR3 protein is CASSLLGNTEAFF. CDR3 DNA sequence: TGTGCCAGCAGTTTACTGGGGAACACTGAAGCTTTCTTT.

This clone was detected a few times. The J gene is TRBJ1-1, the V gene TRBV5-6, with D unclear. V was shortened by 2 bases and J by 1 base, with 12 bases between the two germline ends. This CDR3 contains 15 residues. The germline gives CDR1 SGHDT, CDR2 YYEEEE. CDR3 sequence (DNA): TGTGCCAGCAGCTTTTTTGGCAGAACGAACACTGAAGCTTTCTTT. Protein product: CASSFFGRTNTEAFF.

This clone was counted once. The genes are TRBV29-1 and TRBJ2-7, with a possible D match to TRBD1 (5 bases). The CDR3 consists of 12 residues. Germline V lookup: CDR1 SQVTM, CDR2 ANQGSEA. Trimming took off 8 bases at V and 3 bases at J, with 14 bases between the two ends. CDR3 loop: CSTSDTYYEQYF. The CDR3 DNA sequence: TGCAGCACGTCGGACACCTACTACGAGCAGTACTTC.

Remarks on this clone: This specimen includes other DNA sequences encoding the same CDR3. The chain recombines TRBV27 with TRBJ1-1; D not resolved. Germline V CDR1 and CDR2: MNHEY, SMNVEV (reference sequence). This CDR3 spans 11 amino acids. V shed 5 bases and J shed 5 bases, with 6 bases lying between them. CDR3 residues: CASSRWTEAFF. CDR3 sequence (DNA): TGTGCCAGCAGTCGGTGGACTGAAGCTTTCTTT.

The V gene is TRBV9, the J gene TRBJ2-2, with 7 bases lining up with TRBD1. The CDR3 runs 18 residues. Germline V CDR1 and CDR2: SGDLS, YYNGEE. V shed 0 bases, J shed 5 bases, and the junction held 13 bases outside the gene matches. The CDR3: CASSVAHPDRVYTGELFF. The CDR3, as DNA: TGTGCCAGCAGCGTAGCCCATCCCGACAGGGTATATACCGGGGAGCTGTTTTTT.

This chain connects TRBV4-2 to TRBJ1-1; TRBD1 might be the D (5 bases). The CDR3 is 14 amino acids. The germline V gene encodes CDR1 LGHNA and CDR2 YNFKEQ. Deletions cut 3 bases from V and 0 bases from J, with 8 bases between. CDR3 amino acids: CASSQGTMNTEAFF. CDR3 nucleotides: TGTGCCAGCAGCCAGGGGACGATGAACACTGAAGCTTTCTTT.

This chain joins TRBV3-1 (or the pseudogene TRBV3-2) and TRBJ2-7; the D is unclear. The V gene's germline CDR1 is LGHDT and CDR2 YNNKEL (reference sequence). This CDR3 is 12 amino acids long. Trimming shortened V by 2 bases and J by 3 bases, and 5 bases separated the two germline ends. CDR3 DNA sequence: TGTGCCAGCAGCCAATATAACTACGAGCAGTACTTC. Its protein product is CASSQYNYEQYF.

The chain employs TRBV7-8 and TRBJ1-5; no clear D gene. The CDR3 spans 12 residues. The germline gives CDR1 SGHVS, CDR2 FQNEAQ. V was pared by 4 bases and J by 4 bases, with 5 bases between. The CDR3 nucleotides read TGTGCCAGCAGCTACAAGAATCAGCCCCAGCATTTT. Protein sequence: CASSYKNQPQHF.

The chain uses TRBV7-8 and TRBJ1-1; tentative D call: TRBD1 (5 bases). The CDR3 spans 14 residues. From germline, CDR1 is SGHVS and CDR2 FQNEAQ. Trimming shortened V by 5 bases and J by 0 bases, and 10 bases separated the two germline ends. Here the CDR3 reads CASSRDLLNTEAFF. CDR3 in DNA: TGTGCCAGCAGCCGGGACTTACTGAACACTGAAGCTTTCTTT.

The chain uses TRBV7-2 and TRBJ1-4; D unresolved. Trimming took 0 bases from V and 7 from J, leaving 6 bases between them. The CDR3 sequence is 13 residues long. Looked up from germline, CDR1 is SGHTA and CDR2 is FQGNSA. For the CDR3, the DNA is TGTGCCAGCAGCTTAGCGTTCAGTGAAAAACTGTTTTTT. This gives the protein CASSLAFSEKLFF.

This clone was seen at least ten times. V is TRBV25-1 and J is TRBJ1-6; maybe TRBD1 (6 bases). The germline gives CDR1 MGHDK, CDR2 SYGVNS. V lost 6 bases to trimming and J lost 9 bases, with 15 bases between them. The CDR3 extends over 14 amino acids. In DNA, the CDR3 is TGTGCCAGCAGCGCGGCAACAGGGTCTTCACCCCTCCACTTT. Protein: CASSAATGSSPLHF.

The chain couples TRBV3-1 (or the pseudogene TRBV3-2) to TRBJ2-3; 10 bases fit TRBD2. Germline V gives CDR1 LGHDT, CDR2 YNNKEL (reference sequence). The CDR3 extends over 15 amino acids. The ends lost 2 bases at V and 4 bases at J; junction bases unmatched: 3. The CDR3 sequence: CASSQSSGGADTQYF. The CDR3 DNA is TGTGCCAGCAGCCAATCCAGCGGGGGGGCAGATACGCAGTATTTT.

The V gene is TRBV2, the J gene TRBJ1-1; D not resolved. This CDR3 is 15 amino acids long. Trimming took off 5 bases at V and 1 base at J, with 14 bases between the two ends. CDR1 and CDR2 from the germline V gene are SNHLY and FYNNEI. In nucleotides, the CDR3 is TGTGCCAGCAGTCCGTCCGGGGTAAGGAACACTGAAGCTTTCTTT. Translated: CASSPSGVRNTEAFF.

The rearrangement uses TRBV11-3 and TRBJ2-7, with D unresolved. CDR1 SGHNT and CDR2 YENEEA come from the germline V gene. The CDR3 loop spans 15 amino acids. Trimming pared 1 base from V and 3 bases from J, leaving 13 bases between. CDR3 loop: CASSLVVATLYEQYF. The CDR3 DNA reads TGTGCCAGCAGCTTAGTGGTAGCAACCCTCTACGAGCAGTACTTC. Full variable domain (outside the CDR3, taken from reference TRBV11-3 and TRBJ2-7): EAGVVQSPRYKIIEKKQPVAFWCNPISGHNTLYWYLQNLGQGPELLIRYENEEAVDDSQLPKDRFSAERLKGVDSTLKIQPAELGDSAVYLCASSLVVATLYEQYFGPGTRLTVT.

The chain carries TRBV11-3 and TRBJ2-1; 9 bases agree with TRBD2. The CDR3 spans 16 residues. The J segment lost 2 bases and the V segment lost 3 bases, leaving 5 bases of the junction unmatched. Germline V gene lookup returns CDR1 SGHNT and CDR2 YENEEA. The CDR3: CASSFALAGTYNEQFF. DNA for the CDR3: TGTGCCAGCAGCTTCGCCCTAGCGGGAACCTACAATGAGCAGTTCTTC.

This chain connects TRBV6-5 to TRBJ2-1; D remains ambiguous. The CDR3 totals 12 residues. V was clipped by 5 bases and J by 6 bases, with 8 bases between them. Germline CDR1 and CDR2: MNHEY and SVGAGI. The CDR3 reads CASSPRPNEQFF. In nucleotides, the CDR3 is TGTGCCAGCAGTCCGCGACCCAATGAGCAGTTCTTC.

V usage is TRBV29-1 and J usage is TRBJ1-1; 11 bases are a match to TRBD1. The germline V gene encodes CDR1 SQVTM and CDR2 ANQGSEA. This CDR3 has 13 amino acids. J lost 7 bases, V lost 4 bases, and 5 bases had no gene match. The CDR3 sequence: CSVGGQGANEAFF. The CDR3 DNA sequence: TGCAGCGTTGGAGGACAGGGGGCGAATGAAGCTTTCTTT.

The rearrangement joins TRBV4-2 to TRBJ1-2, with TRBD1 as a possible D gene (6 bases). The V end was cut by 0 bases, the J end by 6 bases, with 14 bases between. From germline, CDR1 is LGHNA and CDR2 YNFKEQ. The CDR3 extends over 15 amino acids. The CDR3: CASSQDRGAGDGYTF. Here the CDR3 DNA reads TGTGCCAGCAGCCAAGATCGGGGGGCAGGGGATGGCTACACCTTC.

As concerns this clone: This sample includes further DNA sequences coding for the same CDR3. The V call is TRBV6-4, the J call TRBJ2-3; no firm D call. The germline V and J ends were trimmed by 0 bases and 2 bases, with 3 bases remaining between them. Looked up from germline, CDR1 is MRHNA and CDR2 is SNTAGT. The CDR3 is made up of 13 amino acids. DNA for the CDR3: TGTGCCAGCAGTGACTCCGTCACAGATACGCAGTATTTT. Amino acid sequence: CASSDSVTDTQYF.

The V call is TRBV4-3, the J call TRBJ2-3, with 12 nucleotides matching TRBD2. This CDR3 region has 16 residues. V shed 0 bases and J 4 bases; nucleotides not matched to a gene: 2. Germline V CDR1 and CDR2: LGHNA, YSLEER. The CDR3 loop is CASSQELAGGPDTQYF. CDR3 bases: TGCGCCAGCAGCCAAGAGCTAGCGGGAGGGCCAGATACGCAGTATTTT.

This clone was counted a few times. CDR3 sequence reads: CASSGTSGRANEQFF. The CDR3, as DNA: TGTGCCAGCAGCGGGACTAGCGGGAGGGCCAATGAGCAGTTCTTC. The rearrangement joins TRBV7-9 to TRBJ2-1; 16 nucleotides line up with TRBD2. V trimming: 5 bases; J trimming: 6 bases; junction bases outside the gene matches: 1. From germline, CDR1 is SEHNR and CDR2 FQNEAQ (reference sequence). The CDR3 runs 15 residues.

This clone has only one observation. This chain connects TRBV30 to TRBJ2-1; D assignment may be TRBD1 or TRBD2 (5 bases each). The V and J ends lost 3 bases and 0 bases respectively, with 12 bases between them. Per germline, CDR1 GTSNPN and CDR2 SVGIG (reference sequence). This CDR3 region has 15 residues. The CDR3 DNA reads TGTGCCTGGAGCACCGGGACGAGCTCCTACAATGAGCAGTTCTTC. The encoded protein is CAWSTGTSSYNEQFF.